This entry lists 29 T cell receptor beta chains sequenced from one sample in a study of blood T cells in healthy people across ages. PCR was performed a second time for about 7 to 12 cycles using a sample-barcoded 5' primer and a J-beta primer mix. TCRdb used MiXCR to reprocess the 5' RACE reads, holding one entry per CDR3 protein. Among more than 550,000 distinct CDR3 sequences listed, about 20% were seen once. Sequences were obtained from blood. These TCRs come from a man aged 65-85 years in good health.

The chain uses TRBV10-3 and TRBJ2-7, with a possible D match to TRBD1 (5 bases). The V gene's germline CDR1 is ENHRY and CDR2 SYGVKD. The CDR3 spans 14 residues. Trimming took 4 bases from V and 0 from J, leaving 10 bases between them. CDR3 nucleotide sequence: TGTGCCATCAGTGGCGACAGATCCTCCTACGAGCAGTACTTC. Its protein product is CAISGDRSSYEQYF.

The chain employs TRBV25-1 and TRBJ2-7; tentative D call: TRBD1 (8 bases). This CDR3 has 15 amino acids. Trimming shortened V by 8 bases and J by 4 bases, and 21 bases separated the two germline ends. CDR1 is MGHDK and CDR2 is SYGVNS in the germline V gene. CDR3 residues: CASSKGGTGTYEQYF. CDR3 in DNA: TGTGCCAGCTCTAAGGGGGGGACAGGTACATACGAGCAGTACTTC.

The chain uses TRBV2 and TRBJ1-2, with D possibly being TRBD1 (5 bases). Trimming shortened V by 5 bases and J by 4 bases, and 11 bases separated the two germline ends. The CDR3 runs to 13 residues. Germline CDR1 and CDR2: SNHLY and FYNNEI. The CDR3 here is CASSSGWVYGYTF. The CDR3 DNA sequence: TGTGCCAGCAGTTCAGGGTGGGTCTATGGCTACACCTTC.

The chain employs TRBV27 and TRBJ1-2; perhaps TRBD1 as D (6 bases). This CDR3 has 16 residues. The ends were cut back, 6 bases at V and 4 bases at J, with 21 bases in the middle. From germline, CDR1 is MNHEY and CDR2 SMNVEV (reference sequence). The CDR3 spells CASRAGGPGGFYGYTF. The CDR3 coding sequence is TGTGCCAGCAGGGCCGGGGGCCCCGGAGGTTTCTATGGCTACACCTTC.

This clonotype was seen at least ten times. The chain carries TRBV20-1 and TRBJ2-5; D is unclear. The J call may be faulty, since TRBJ2-7 better matches the DNA end. The CDR3 is 11 amino acids. Germline values: CDR1 DFQATT, CDR2 SNEGSKA (reference sequence). CDR3 sequence reads: CSAHDFYEQYF. DNA for the CDR3: TGCAGTGCACACGATTTCTACGAGCAGTACTTC.

The chain joins TRBV7-3 to TRBJ2-2; D is unclear. This CDR3 is 13 amino acids long. Trimming took off 3 bases at V and 7 bases at J, with 9 bases between the two ends. The V gene's germline CDR1 is SGHTA and CDR2 FQGTGA. As DNA, the CDR3 is TGTGCCAGCAGCTTCCAGAGTGGCGGGGAGCTGTTTTTT. Residues: CASSFQSGGELFF.

This clonotype appeared a few times. The chain carries TRBV20-1 and TRBJ1-2; no reliable D call. The CDR3 is made up of 10 amino acids. CDR1 and CDR2 (germline): DFQATT, SNEGSKA (reference sequence). The V gene lost 5 bases and the J gene lost 8 bases, with 9 bases spanning the gap. CDR3 bases: TGCAGTGCTGTACGAGACGGCTACACCTTC. This sequence encodes CSAVRDGYTF.

This clonotype was seen once. The rearrangement links TRBV20-1 to TRBJ2-3; no reliable D call. CDR1 and CDR2 from the germline V gene are DFQATT and SNEGSKA (reference sequence). This CDR3 has 15 amino acids. V gave up 1 base and J gave up 2 bases, with 13 bases separating them. The CDR3 region is CSARGAIGNTDTQYF. The CDR3 coding sequence is TGCAGTGCTAGAGGGGCCATCGGCAACACAGATACGCAGTATTTT.

This clonotype was detected only a few times. V gene TRBV28 combines with J gene TRBJ1-2; D unclear. The V end was cut by 3 bases, the J end by 5 bases, with 10 bases between. Germline V CDR1 and CDR2: MDHEN, SYDVKM. The CDR3 has 13 amino acids. The CDR3 region is CASSFSVTYGYTF. The CDR3 coding sequence is TGTGCCAGCAGTTTCTCGGTAACATATGGCTACACCTTC.

The chain couples TRBV6-6 to TRBJ1-5; 8 bases align to TRBD1. This CDR3 spans 14 amino acids. The junction had 11 bases not matched to a gene; V was cut back by 10 bases and J by 6 bases. Germline CDR1 and CDR2: MNHNY and SVGAGI (reference sequence). CDR3 in amino acids: CATRGQGGRQPQHF. The CDR3 region has the DNA TGTGCCACCAGAGGACAGGGAGGTCGTCAGCCCCAGCATTTT.

This clonotype has a handful of counts. The rearrangement joins TRBV20-1 to TRBJ1-6; D unclear. V was pared by 3 bases and J by 6 bases, with 15 bases between. The CDR3 runs 15 residues. CDR1 DFQATT and CDR2 SNEGSKA come from the germline V gene (reference sequence). The DNA of the CDR3 is TGCAGTGCTAGTCCCGACCGGGCCCCTAATTCACCCCTCCACTTT. Translation: CSASPDRAPNSPLHF.

This clonotype was seen more than once but under ten times. CDR3 in amino acids: CSVEVQTGYNEQFF. DNA of the CDR3: TGCAGCGTTGAAGTACAGACAGGGTACAATGAGCAGTTCTTC. The gene calls are TRBV29-1 and TRBJ2-1; 7 bases fit TRBD1. The V gene's germline CDR1 is SQVTM and CDR2 ANQGSEA. The CDR3 length is 14 residues. J gave up 4 bases and V 1 base, and 4 bases lay outside the gene matches.

This clonotype came up a few times. This sequence joins TRBV7-2 and TRBJ2-3; 9 nucleotides agree with TRBD2. Trimming removed 1 base from V and 9 bases from J; junction bases left unmatched: 2. CDR3 length: 13 amino acids. The V gene's germline CDR1 is SGHTA and CDR2 FQGNSA. The CDR3 nucleotides read TGTGCCAGCAGCTTAGATCTAGCGGGGACGCAGTATTTT. Translation: CASSLDLAGTQYF.

The gene calls are TRBV29-1 and TRBJ1-1, with D possibly being TRBD1 (6 bases). Germline V gene lookup returns CDR1 SQVTM and CDR2 ANQGSEA. This CDR3 is 15 amino acids long. Trimming took off 6 bases at V and 1 base at J, with 18 bases between the two ends. Written as DNA, the CDR3 is TGCAGCGTATCGGGGACATTTAGCCGGAACACTGAAGCTTTCTTT. The encoded protein is CSVSGTFSRNTEAFF. The full variable domain, with the rest looked up from reference TRBV29-1 and TRBJ1-1, is SAVISQKPSRDICQRGTSLTIQCQVDSQVTMMFWYRQQPGQSLTLIATANQGSEATYESGFVIDKFPISRPNLTFSTLTVSNMSPEDSSIYLCSVSGTFSRNTEAFFGQGTRLTVV.

This clonotype showed up many times. The gene calls are TRBV20-1 and TRBJ2-7; 9 nucleotides line up with TRBD1. The J segment lost 1 base and the V segment lost 3 bases, leaving 4 bases of the junction unmatched. Germline CDR1 reads DFQATT; CDR2 reads SNEGSKA (reference sequence). CDR3 size: 14 residues. CDR3 protein: CSASQDRGSYEQYF. The CDR3, as DNA: TGCAGTGCTAGTCAGGACAGGGGTTCCTACGAGCAGTACTTC.

In this sample, this clonotype turned up once. This may stem from a read error, because a much larger clone lies one nucleotide away. V gene TRBV11-2 combines with J gene TRBJ2-1; a possible D gene is TRBD1 (5 bases). CDR3 size: 16 residues. The germline CDR1 and CDR2 sequences are SGHAT and FQNNGV. CDR3 protein: CACSLGHVSSYNEQFF. The CDR3 coding sequence is TGTGCCTGCAGCTTAGGACACGTAAGCTCCTACAATGAGCAGTTCTTC.

This clonotype occurred a few times. V usage is TRBV12-3 or TRBV12-4 and J usage is TRBJ2-7; 7 bases match TRBD1. With the DNA end fitting TRBJ2-5 better, the J assignment may be wrong. The CDR3 is made up of 13 amino acids. CDR3 protein: CASRPTGQETQYF. In DNA, the CDR3 is TGTGCCAGCAGGCCGACAGGGCAAGAGACCCAGTACTTC.

The chain uses TRBV27 and TRBJ2-1, with TRBD1 matching 8 bases. The tail of the sequence fits TRBJ2-7 better, so the J call may be wrong. The CDR3 contains 17 residues. Germline V gene sequence: CDR1 MNHEY, CDR2 SMNVEV (reference sequence). CDR3 coding DNA: TGTGCCAGCAGTTCCTATCGACAGGGGCAAACCTCCTACGAGCAGTACTTC. It is translated as CASSSYRQGQTSYEQYF.

The chain joins TRBV19 to TRBJ2-1; TRBD1 agrees at 10 bases. With 5 bases clipped from V and 6 bases from J, the junction kept 7 bases outside the gene matches. The CDR3 spans 15 residues. Germline-derived CDR1 and CDR2 are LNHDA and SQIVND (reference sequence). The CDR3 DNA is TGTGCCAGTAGTGCCGGGACAGGGGCCCTCAATGAGCAGTTCTTC. Amino acid sequence: CASSAGTGALNEQFF.

This chain joins TRBV5-6 and TRBJ2-7; no firm D call. This CDR3 comprises 12 residues. In germline, CDR1 is SGHDT, CDR2 YYEEEE. The ends were cut back, 3 bases at V and 3 bases at J, with 7 bases in the middle. The DNA of the CDR3 is TGTGCCAGCAGCTACAGCGTCTACGAGCAGTACTTC. Protein sequence: CASSYSVYEQYF.

The genes are TRBV7-8 and TRBJ2-1; 10 positions agree with TRBD1. The DNA end favors TRBJ2-5, so the J call may be wrong. Germline values: CDR1 SGHVS, CDR2 FQNEAQ. The CDR3 has 17 residues. CDR3 residues: CASSFHPGQGGGETQYF. DNA of the CDR3: TGTGCCAGCAGCTTCCATCCCGGACAGGGGGGTGGGGAGACCCAGTACTTC.

The chain has TRBV12-3 or TRBV12-4 and TRBJ1-4; D is uncertain. The CDR3 is 16 amino acids. With 1 base removed from V and 7 bases from J, the gap between germline ends came to 16 bases. CDR3 amino acids: CASSLGSVIGGEKLFF. CDR3 DNA: TGTGCCAGCAGTTTAGGTTCAGTAATAGGTGGTGAAAAACTGTTTTTT.

The gene calls are TRBV7-8 and TRBJ1-1, with D uncertain. CDR1 is SGHVS, CDR2 FQNEAQ, per germline. V was clipped by 1 base and J by 3 bases, with 9 bases between them. This CDR3 has 14 residues. The CDR3 nucleotides are TGTGCCAGCAGCTTAGAATTCATGGACACTGAAGCTTTCTTT. Amino acids: CASSLEFMDTEAFF.

This clonotype was seen ten or more times. At one end the junction does not follow the germline gene, possibly because of a read error. The chain has TRBV12-3 or TRBV12-4 and TRBJ2-7; D gene ambiguous. The CDR3 loop spans 13 amino acids. The DNA for the CDR3 is TGCGCCAGCAGCCTAAGGAGCTCCTACGAGCAGTACTTC. This gives the protein CASSLRSSYEQYF.

The chain links TRBV7-7 to TRBJ2-5, with no clear D. The CDR3 contains 14 residues. Germline CDR1 SSHAT, CDR2 FNYEAQ (reference sequence). V was cut by 1 base and J by 1 base, with 7 bases left in between. CDR3: CASSLVGVQETQYF. The CDR3 DNA follows: TGTGCCAGCAGCTTAGTCGGCGTCCAAGAGACCCAGTACTTC.

The V call is TRBV18, the J call TRBJ2-4, with 14 positions matching TRBD2. The trim removed 3 bases at V and 5 bases at J, leaving 3 bases unmatched. The CDR3 consists of 16 residues. Germline lookup yields CDR1 KGHSH and CDR2 LQKENI. CDR3 region: CASSPGLAGGENIQYF. The CDR3, as DNA: TGTGCCAGCTCACCCGGACTAGCGGGAGGCGAAAACATTCAGTACTTC.

The chain links TRBV6-2 or TRBV6-3 to TRBJ1-1, with D maybe TRBD1 (5 bases). CDR3 length: 16 amino acids. Germline V gene lookup returns CDR1 MNHEY and CDR2 SVGEGT. V lost 7 bases and J 1 base, leaving 19 bases between the germline ends. The DNA of the CDR3 is TGTGCCAGCACCCGCCCGTCCCGGGGGTCGAACACTGAAGCTTTCTTT. Amino acids: CASTRPSRGSNTEAFF.

The rearrangement joins TRBV18 to TRBJ1-1; weak D call: TRBD1 (5 bases). The CDR3 contains 13 residues. V was pared by 5 bases and J by 10 bases, with 17 bases between. CDR1 is KGHSH, CDR2 LQKENI, per germline. The CDR3 sequence: CASSARADHGAFF. The CDR3 bases are TGTGCCAGCTCAGCCAGGGCTGATCATGGAGCTTTCTTT.

This sequence joins TRBV2 and TRBJ1-4; D perhaps matches TRBD1 (5 bases). CDR1 is SNHLY and CDR2 is FYNNEI in the germline V gene. V shed 3 bases and J shed 3 bases, with 8 bases lying between them. This CDR3 region has 14 residues. The DNA for the CDR3 is TGTGCCAGCAGTGAGGGACCAGCTAATGAAAAACTGTTTTTT. Translating it yields CASSEGPANEKLFF. The full variable domain, in which reference TRBV2 and TRBJ1-4 provide the parts outside the CDR3, is EPEVTQTPSHQVTQMGQEVILRCVPISNHLYFYWYRQILGQKVEFLVSFYNNEISEKSEIFDDQFSVERPDGSNFTLKIRSTKLEDSAMYFCASSEGPANEKLFFGSGTQLSVL.